Following are 24 T cell receptor beta chains from one sample sequenced in a study of cytomegalovirus exposure and HLA in healthy donors. This PCR relied on a set of 60 Vbeta primers and 13 Jbeta primers. Assay: immunoSEQ multiplex PCR; the TCRdb copy retains only in-frame clones and omits some. The sample lists 100,000 to 130,000 clones, less than 85% occurring once. Sequenced material: PBMCs. Receptor source: a young man in good health and CMV-seronegative.

The chain joins TRBV2 to TRBJ2-7, with TRBD2 as a possible D gene (6 bases). This CDR3 has 14 amino acids. CDR1 SNHLY and CDR2 FYNNEI come from the germline V gene. Deletions cut 3 bases from V and 3 bases from J, with 12 bases between. CDR3 protein: CASSERGLIYEQYF. The CDR3 region has the DNA TGTGCCAGCAGTGAGCGGGGATTGATCTACGAGCAGTACTTC.

This clone occurred a few times. J is TRBJ1-3 and V is TRBV6-1; tentatively, D is TRBD1 (5 bases). Germline V gene sequence: CDR1 MNHNS, CDR2 SASEGT. The CDR3 consists of 15 residues. The V end was cut by 4 bases, the J end by 4 bases, with 14 bases between. The CDR3 spells CASSGLLGGGNTIYF. The CDR3 DNA reads as TGTGCCAGCAGTGGCTTACTGGGGGGAGGAAACACCATATATTTT.

This clone has only a few counts. This chain connects TRBV2 to TRBJ1-4, with 7 positions matching TRBD1. The CDR3 has 13 residues. The germline CDR1 and CDR2 sequences are SNHLY and FYNNEI. The junction had 7 bases not matched to a gene; V was cut back by 7 bases and J by 8 bases. The CDR3 spells CASTPQGVEKLFF. The CDR3 bases are TGTGCCAGCACGCCCCAGGGGGTAGAAAAACTGTTTTTT.

A remark on this clone: The same CDR3 can be traced to other DNA sequences in this sample. The chain couples TRBV5-1 to TRBJ2-5; the match to TRBD1 covers 9 bases. The CDR3 is 16 amino acids. Germline trimming cut 6 bases from V and 5 bases from J; bases unmatched to any gene: 14. CDR1 and CDR2 (germline): SGHRS, YFSETQ. The CDR3 spells CASTRTATGGKETQYF. The CDR3 nucleotides read TGCGCCAGCACCCGAACCGCTACAGGGGGCAAGGAGACCCAGTACTTC.

J is TRBJ2-4 and V is TRBV5-4; TRBD2 aligns across 9 bases. V lost 4 bases and J lost 11; bases outside the gene matches: 10. The CDR3 contains 14 residues. Germline assignment: CDR1 SGHNT and CDR2 YYREEE (reference sequence). Here the CDR3 DNA reads TGTGCCAGCAGCGCGGGGGGGGGCAGGGTGGTTCAGTACTTC. Protein: CASSAGGGRVVQYF.

Only a few counts were recorded for this clone. The rearrangement joins TRBV7-8 to TRBJ1-3; maybe TRBD1 (6 bases). Looked up from germline, CDR1 is SGHVS and CDR2 is FQNEAQ. CDR3 length equals 20 residues. The V end was cut by 5 bases, the J end by 0 bases, with 26 bases between. CDR3 residues: CASSQSLRGSVLNSGNTIYF. In DNA form, the CDR3 reads TGTGCCAGCAGCCAAAGCCTCAGGGGTTCGGTCCTTAACTCTGGAAACACCATATATTTT.

To note about this clone: The DNA is omitted, as the CDR3 cannot be located on it reliably, and the CDR3 follows TCRdb's listing. The chain has TRBV19 and TRBJ2-1; the table's D call TRBD2 went unverified against the DNA. Per the germline V gene, CDR1 is LNHDA and CDR2 is SQIVND (reference sequence). The CDR3 length is 13 residues, termini included. CDR3 sequence: CASSIVGRGAAFF.

V is TRBV29-1 and J is TRBJ2-1, with TRBD1 matching over 7 bases. The CDR3 consists of 15 residues. Unmatched junction bases numbered 10, after V lost 6 bases and J lost 2 bases. Germline loops: CDR1 SQVTM, CDR2 ANQGSEA. The CDR3 DNA is TGCAGCGTCCGACCCCTGGGACAGACCTACAATGAGCAGTTCTTC. This sequence encodes CSVRPLGQTYNEQFF.

As regards this clone: The same CDR3 arises from other DNA sequences in this sample as well. The rearrangement links TRBV29-1 to TRBJ2-1; 13 bases map to TRBD2. This CDR3 has 16 amino acids. V was pared by 4 bases and J by 4 bases, with 7 bases of the junction left unmatched. Germline-derived CDR1 and CDR2 are SQVTM and ANQGSEA. The CDR3 here is CSVGMGLAGPYNEQFF. The CDR3 DNA follows: TGCAGCGTTGGAATGGGACTAGCGGGGCCATACAATGAGCAGTTCTTC.

This clone was counted a few times. The chain recombines TRBV28 with TRBJ1-1, with 8 bases matching TRBD1. CDR1 is MDHEN, CDR2 SYDVKM, per germline. The length of the CDR3 is 14 residues. V lost 6 bases, J lost 4 bases, and 7 bases stayed unmatched. The CDR3, as DNA: TGTGCCAGCAGACCCGACAGGGGCATCACTGAAGCTTTCTTT. Translated, it gives CASRPDRGITEAFF.

This clone was counted only a few times. The gene calls are TRBV6-5 and TRBJ1-1; unclear D gene. The CDR3 is made up of 13 amino acids. Germline V gene data show CDR1 as MNHEY and CDR2 as SVGAGI. V lost 5 bases and J lost 5, with 12 bases in between. The CDR3 sequence is CASSQRRRTEAFF. The CDR3, as DNA: TGTGCCAGCAGTCAACGGAGGCGGACTGAAGCTTTCTTT.

The V gene is TRBV19, the J gene TRBJ1-5; 7 nucleotides align to TRBD1. The V gene end was trimmed by 0 bases and the J gene end by 5 bases; junction bases not matched to a gene: 7. The CDR3 sequence is 16 residues long. Germline lookup yields CDR1 LNHDA and CDR2 SQIVND (reference sequence). The chain's CDR3 is CASSIETGRLDQPQHF. CDR3 coding DNA: TGTGCCAGTAGTATAGAGACAGGGCGCCTCGATCAGCCCCAGCATTTT.

This chain joins TRBV9 and TRBJ1-4; TRBD1 matches 7 bases. Trimming at V came to 1 base and at J to 3 bases, leaving 0 bases not matched to a gene. This CDR3 contains 14 residues. The germline V gene has CDR1 SGDLS and CDR2 YYNGEE. The CDR3 region has the DNA TGTGCCAGCAGCGTACAGGGGGCTAATGAAAAACTGTTTTTT. This translates into CASSVQGANEKLFF. Full variable domain (missing parts from reference TRBV9 and TRBJ1-4): DSGVTQTPKHLITATGQRVTLRCSPRSGDLSVYWYQQSLDQGLQFLIQYYNGEERAKGNILERFSAQQFPDLHSELNLSSLELGDSALYFCASSVQGANEKLFFGSGTQLSVL.

The rearrangement joins TRBV13 to TRBJ2-3; D might be TRBD1 (5 bases). CDR1 is PRHDT and CDR2 is FYEKMQ in the germline V gene (reference sequence). This CDR3 comprises 15 residues. The ends were cut back, 5 bases at V and 3 bases at J, with 15 bases in the middle. The CDR3 loop is CASSHLTGGTDTQYF. CDR3 nucleotide sequence: TGTGCCAGCAGCCACTTAACAGGTGGGACAGATACGCAGTATTTT.

The chain joins TRBV5-4 to TRBJ2-7; 11 positions match TRBD2. Germline assignment: CDR1 SGHNT and CDR2 YYREEE (reference sequence). The CDR3 length is 14 residues. With V trimmed by 4 bases and J by 4 bases, 4 bases remained unmatched. In nucleotides, the CDR3 is TGTGCCAGCAGCAGGCTAGCGGGGGGTTACGAGCAGTACTTC. Translated, it gives CASSRLAGGYEQYF.

A word on this clone: At one boundary the junction diverges from the germline segment, which might be a read error. The chain carries TRBV5-6 and TRBJ2-5, with D possibly being TRBD2 (5 bases). The CDR3 length is 15 residues. Germline assignment: CDR1 SGHDT and CDR2 YYEEEE. CDR3 coding DNA: TGTGCCAGCAGCCCCGGGGTCCGGGATCAAGGGACCCAGTACTTC. It translates to CASSPGVRDQGTQYF.

The chain uses TRBV19 and TRBJ1-1, with D hard to call. Trimming took 5 bases from V and 1 from J, leaving 14 bases between them. Germline V CDR1 and CDR2: LNHDA, SQIVND (reference sequence). This CDR3 is 15 amino acids long. The CDR3 nucleotides are TGTGCCAGTAGTCCACCCGGTACGTGGAACACTGAAGCTTTCTTT. Translated: CASSPPGTWNTEAFF.

The V gene is TRBV19, the J gene TRBJ1-1, with TRBD1 matching over 7 bases. Germline V lookup: CDR1 LNHDA, CDR2 SQIVND (reference sequence). There are 15 residues in the CDR3. J lost 0 bases, V lost 5 bases, and 6 bases had no gene match. CDR3 loop: CASSPRGQMNTEAFF. CDR3 sequence (DNA): TGTGCCAGTAGTCCAAGGGGACAGATGAACACTGAAGCTTTCTTT.

This clone was found once. V and J are TRBV5-4 and TRBJ1-6; D perhaps matches TRBD1 (5 bases). This CDR3 comprises 15 residues. From germline, CDR1 is SGHNT and CDR2 YYREEE (reference sequence). V gave up 5 bases and J gave up 0 bases, with 9 bases separating them. CDR3 in DNA: TGTGCCAGCAGTCCAGACAGCTCCTATAATTCACCCCTCCACTTT. Residues: CASSPDSSYNSPLHF.

This clone was detected only a few times. The chain carries TRBV6-5 and TRBJ1-1, with 7 bases lining up with TRBD1. V dropped 6 bases and J dropped 11; count of bases not matched to a gene: 15. The V gene's germline CDR1 is MNHEY and CDR2 SVGAGI. The CDR3 runs 14 residues. CDR3 amino acids: CASRRTGATRGAFF. The CDR3 DNA sequence: TGTGCCAGCAGGAGGACAGGCGCGACCCGGGGGGCTTTCTTT.

V gene TRBV5-1 combines with J gene TRBJ2-5; 8 bases fit TRBD1. The J segment lost 1 base and the V segment lost 4 bases, leaving 6 bases of the junction unmatched. CDR1 SGHRS and CDR2 YFSETQ come from the germline V gene. This CDR3 region has 15 residues. CDR3: CASSPGRGRQETQYF. For the CDR3, the DNA is TGCGCCAGCAGCCCGGGCAGGGGGCGCCAAGAGACCCAGTACTTC.

The sample holds one count of this clone. This chain joins TRBV5-6 and TRBJ2-7; TRBD2 is a possible D gene (5 bases). Germline V gene lookup returns CDR1 SGHDT and CDR2 YYEEEE. Trimming took 1 base from V and 2 from J, leaving 13 bases between them. The CDR3 has 15 amino acids. Written as DNA, the CDR3 is TGTGCCAGCAGCTTGATTGCGGGTCAAGCCTACGAGCAGTACTTC. Protein sequence: CASSLIAGQAYEQYF. Supplemented by reference TRBV5-6 and TRBJ2-7, the full variable domain reads DAGVTQSPTHLIKTRGQQVTLRCSPKSGHDTVSWYQQALGQGPQFIFQYYEEEERQRGNFPDRFSGHQFPNYSSELNVNALLLGDSALYLCASSLIAGQAYEQYFGPGTRLTVT.

This clone was picked up one time. This chain joins TRBV27 and TRBJ2-5; possible D gene TRBD2, 6 bases. The closer fit of TRBJ2-7 to the DNA end suggests the J call may be wrong. CDR3 length: 14 residues. Per the germline V gene, CDR1 is MNHEY and CDR2 is SMNVEV (reference sequence). For the CDR3, the DNA is TGTGCCAGCAGAACCGGGACTCCTTACTACGAGCAGTACTTC. Protein: CASRTGTPYYEQYF.

The V call is TRBV6-4, the J call TRBJ2-3; the match to TRBD2 covers 12 bases. Per germline, CDR1 MRHNA and CDR2 SNTAGT. The CDR3 has 16 amino acids. The J segment lost 4 bases and the V segment lost 5 bases, leaving 7 bases of the junction unmatched. CDR3 sequence: CASSSTSGGMPDTQYF. The CDR3 DNA follows: TGTGCCAGCAGTTCGACTAGCGGGGGTATGCCAGATACGCAGTATTTT.